This TCR beta chain was documented in a study of CD8+ T cells in alopecia areata. Study information: The drug, tofacitinib, lasted 6 to 18 months, followed by 6 months off drug.

This clone occurred a few times. From germline, CDR1 is SQVTM and CDR2 ANQGSEA. Trimming left V 4 bases short and J 3 bases short, with 12 bases between. CDR3 length: 13 amino acids. Extracted RNA was reverse transcribed, and the resulting cDNA served as sequencing template. Produced via immunoSEQ multiplex PCR; TCRdb's table is partial and in-frame only. The table lists nearly 200,000 clones, roughly 60% of them singletons. Treatment in this sample: oral pan-JAK inhibitor, 5-10 mg twice daily. The receptor was derived from a human donor with alopecia areata. This rearrangement joins TRBV29-1 to TRBJ1-1; a possible D gene is TRBD1 (5 bases). Sequenced here: CD4+ T cells sorted from blood, sampled at week 24, from a patient treated with tofacitinib. CDR3 sequence: CSVGDRSYTEAFF. CDR3 sequence (DNA): TGCAGCGTTGGGGACCGGAGCTACACTGAAGCTTTCTTT. Drawing the rest from reference TRBV29-1 and TRBJ1-1, the complete variable domain is SAVISQKPSRDICQRGTSLTIQCQVDSQVTMMFWYRQQPGQSLTLIATANQGSEATYESGFVIDKFPISRPNLTFSTLTVSNMSPEDSSIYLCSVGDRSYTEAFFGQGTRLTVV.